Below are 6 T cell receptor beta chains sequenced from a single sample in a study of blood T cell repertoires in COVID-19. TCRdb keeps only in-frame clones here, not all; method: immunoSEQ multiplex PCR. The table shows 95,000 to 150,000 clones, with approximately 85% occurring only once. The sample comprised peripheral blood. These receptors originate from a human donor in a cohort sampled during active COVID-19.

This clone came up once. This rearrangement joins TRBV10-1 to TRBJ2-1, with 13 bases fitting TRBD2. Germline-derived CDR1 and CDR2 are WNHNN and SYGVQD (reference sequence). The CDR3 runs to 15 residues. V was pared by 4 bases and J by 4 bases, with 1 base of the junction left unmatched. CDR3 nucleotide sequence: TGCGCCAGCAGTGGGGGACTAGCGGGATACAATGAGCAGTTCTTC. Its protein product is CASSGGLAGYNEQFF.

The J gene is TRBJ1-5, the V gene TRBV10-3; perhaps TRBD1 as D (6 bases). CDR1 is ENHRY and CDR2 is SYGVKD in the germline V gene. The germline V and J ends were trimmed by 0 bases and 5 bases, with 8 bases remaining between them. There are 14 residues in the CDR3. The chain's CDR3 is CAISESGGYQPQHF. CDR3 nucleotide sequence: TGTGCCATCAGTGAGTCAGGGGGATATCAGCCCCAGCATTTT.

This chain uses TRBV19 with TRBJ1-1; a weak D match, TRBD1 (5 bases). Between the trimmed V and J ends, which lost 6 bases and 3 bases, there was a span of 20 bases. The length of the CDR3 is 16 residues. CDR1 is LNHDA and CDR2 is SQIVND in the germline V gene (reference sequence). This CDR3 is CASRRIPGQADTEAFF. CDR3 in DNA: TGTGCCAGTAGGAGAATTCCAGGGCAGGCGGACACTGAAGCTTTCTTT. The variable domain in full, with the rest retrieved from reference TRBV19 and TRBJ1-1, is DGGITQSPKYLFRKEGQNVTLSCEQNLNHDAMYWYRQDPGQGLRLIYYSQIVNDFQKGDIAEGYSVSREKKESFPLTVTSAQKNPTAFYLCASRRIPGQADTEAFFGQGTRLTVV.

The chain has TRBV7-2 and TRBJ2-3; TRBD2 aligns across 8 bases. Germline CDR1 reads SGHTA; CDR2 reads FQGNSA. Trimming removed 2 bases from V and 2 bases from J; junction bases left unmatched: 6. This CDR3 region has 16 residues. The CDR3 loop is CASSLTAGVNTDTQYF. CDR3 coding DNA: TGTGCCAGCAGCTTAACAGCGGGAGTTAACACAGATACGCAGTATTTT.

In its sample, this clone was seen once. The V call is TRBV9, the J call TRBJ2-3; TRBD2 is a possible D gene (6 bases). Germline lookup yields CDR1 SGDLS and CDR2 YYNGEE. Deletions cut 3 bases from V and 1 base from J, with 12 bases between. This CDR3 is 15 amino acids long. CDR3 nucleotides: TGTGCCAGCAGCGCCGGGAGTAGGGGCACAGATACGCAGTATTTT. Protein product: CASSAGSRGTDTQYF.

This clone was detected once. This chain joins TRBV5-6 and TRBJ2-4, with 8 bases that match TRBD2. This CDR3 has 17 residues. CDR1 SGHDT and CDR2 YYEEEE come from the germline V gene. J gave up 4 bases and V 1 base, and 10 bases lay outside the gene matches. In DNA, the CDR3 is TGTGCCAGCAGCTTGTATAGCGGGATAGGTGGGAAAAACATTCAGTACTTC. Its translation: CASSLYSGIGGKNIQYF.